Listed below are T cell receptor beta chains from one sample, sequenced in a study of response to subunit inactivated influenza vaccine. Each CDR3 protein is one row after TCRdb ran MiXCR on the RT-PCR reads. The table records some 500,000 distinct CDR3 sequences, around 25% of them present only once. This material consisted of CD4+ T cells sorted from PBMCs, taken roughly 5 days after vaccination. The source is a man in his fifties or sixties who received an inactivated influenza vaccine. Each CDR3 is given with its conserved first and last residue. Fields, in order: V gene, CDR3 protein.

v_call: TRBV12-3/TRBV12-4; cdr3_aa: CASSFFGAETQYF
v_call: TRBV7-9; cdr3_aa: CASSLGVAGTGEKLFF
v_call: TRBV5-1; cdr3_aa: CASRPGQGFYEQYF
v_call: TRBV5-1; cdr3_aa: CASSLGNYNEQYF
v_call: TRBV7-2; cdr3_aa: CASSLQGFREQYF
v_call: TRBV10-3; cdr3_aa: CAISETGTMNTEAFF
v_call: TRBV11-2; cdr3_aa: CASSFGTSGSSSYNEQFF
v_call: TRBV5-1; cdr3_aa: CASSLMSGGNQPQHF
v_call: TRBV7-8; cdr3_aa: CASSLGSTVQETQYF
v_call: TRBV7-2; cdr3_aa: CASSLEGIGGELFF
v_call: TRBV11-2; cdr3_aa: CASSRSPPVLAGGLQGAQYF
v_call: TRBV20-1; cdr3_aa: CSAGAGHTDTQYF
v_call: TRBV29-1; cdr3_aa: CSVGQGTPYNEQFF
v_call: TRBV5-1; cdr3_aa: CASSSGGRLAPHEQYF
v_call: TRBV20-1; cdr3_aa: CSASYGSGTGELFF
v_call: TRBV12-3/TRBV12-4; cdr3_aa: CASAPSNQETQYF
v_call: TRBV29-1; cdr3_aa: CSVDTGQGYEQYF
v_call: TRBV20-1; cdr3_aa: CSASRGQGTGELFF
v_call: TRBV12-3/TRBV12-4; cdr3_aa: CASSFGSGYEQYF
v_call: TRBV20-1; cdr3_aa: CSASTGANEQFF
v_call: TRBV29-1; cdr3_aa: CSVSQGSPYEQYF
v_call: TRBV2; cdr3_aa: CASSVSGNYGYTF